The clone carrying this T cell receptor beta chain has only a few counts. The antigen remains undetermined. These data originate in a study of T cell repertoires in cytomegalovirus infection. The CDR3 spans 14 residues. V lost 9 bases and J lost 8, with 20 bases in between. CDR1 and CDR2 (germline): SGHVS, FQNEAQ. Each CDR3 protein gets one entry after TCRdb re-called the reads with MiXCR. The data show roughly 920,000 distinct CDR3 sequences, around 32% seen once. The chain links TRBV7-8 to TRBJ2-1; TRBD1 is a possible D gene (5 bases). Sequencing used cultured CD8+ T cells from PBMCs, obtained from culture after CMV antigen stimulation. The sequence derives from a human donor in good health (CMV status not recorded). Some clones in this sample may be carry-over from other donors' samples. CDR3 sequence (DNA): TGTGCCAGTAGCACGGCAGGGCTTTTGGATGAGCAGTTCTTC. Residues: CASSTAGLLDEQFF. The full variable domain, with the rest looked up from reference TRBV7-8 and TRBJ2-1, is GAGVSQSPRYKVAKRGQDVALRCDPISGHVSLFWYQQALGQGPEFLTYFQNEAQLDKSGLPSDRFFAERPEGSVSTLKIQRTQQEDSAVYLCASSTAGLLDEQFFGPGTRLTVL.